These 15 T cell receptor beta chains originate from one sample sequenced in a study of beta chain features in type 1 diabetes. The study's findings and limits: All four CD4+ subsets from Type 1 diabetes patients carried moderately but significantly shorter TCRB CDR3s.

These receptors have no known antigen. Expressed TCRB transcripts were sequenced, since all the RNA that had been isolated was reverse transcribed. Clones were read by immunoSEQ multiplex PCR, and TCRdb kept only the in-frame ones, dropping some. Of tens of thousands of clones detected, about 47% appear once; the ten largest clones hold around 2.6%. Sequenced: Tregs from blood. The receptors shown here come from a woman between 40 and 55 years old with type 1 diabetes.

The V call is TRBV10-3, the J call TRBJ2-1; 9 positions match TRBD1. Per the germline V gene, CDR1 is ENHRY and CDR2 is SYGVKD. The CDR3 has 14 amino acids. V lost 6 bases to trimming and J lost 8 bases; unmatched junction nucleotides: 8. The CDR3 here is CAISGTGSRDEQFF. CDR3 in DNA: TGTGCCATCAGCGGGACAGGGAGTAGGGATGAGCAGTTCTTC.

The table lists this clone with a few counts. V and J are TRBV6-5 and TRBJ2-4; 8 bases agree with TRBD2. With V trimmed by 6 bases and J by 7 bases, 8 bases remained unmatched. Germline V gives CDR1 MNHEY, CDR2 SVGAGI. CDR3 length: 14 amino acids. CDR3 residues: CASSSLAGSNIQYF. Here the CDR3 DNA reads TGTGCCAGCAGCTCCCTAGCGGGTTCTAACATTCAGTACTTC.

There are a few counts of this clone. The rearrangement joins TRBV2 to TRBJ2-7; the D gene is possibly TRBD2 (6 bases). The length of the CDR3 is 14 residues. V shed 7 bases and J shed 4 bases, with 17 bases lying between them. Per the germline V gene, CDR1 is SNHLY and CDR2 is FYNNEI. In DNA, the CDR3 is TGTGCCAGCATCATGGGGGGTAGTAGTTACGAGCAGTACTTC. Translated: CASIMGGSSYEQYF.

This clone was seen just once. The rearrangement links TRBV25-1 to TRBJ1-5, with D unresolved. The germline V gene encodes CDR1 MGHDK and CDR2 SYGVNS. The CDR3 runs to 15 residues. Trimming stripped 2 bases from V and 0 bases from J, with 8 bases between. In DNA form, the CDR3 reads TGTGCCAGCAGTGAAGAGAGCTTTAGCAATCAGCCCCAGCATTTT. This sequence encodes CASSEESFSNQPQHF.

This chain uses TRBV20-1 with TRBJ2-7; D call uncertain. Between the trimmed V and J ends, which lost 3 bases and 5 bases, there was a span of 8 bases. Germline V lookup: CDR1 DFQATT, CDR2 SNEGSKA (reference sequence). This CDR3 is built from 11 residues. CDR3 sequence: CSASSRNEQYF. CDR3 DNA sequence: TGCAGTGCTAGTAGCCGGAACGAGCAGTACTTC.

The V call is TRBV30, the J call TRBJ2-1; 7 nucleotides match TRBD2. This CDR3 spans 13 amino acids. J gave up 10 bases and V 0 bases, and 6 bases lay outside the gene matches. The germline gives CDR1 GTSNPN, CDR2 SVGIG (reference sequence). The CDR3 region is CAWSVRGTTEQFF. The DNA for the CDR3 is TGTGCCTGGAGTGTACGGGGGACTACCGAGCAGTTCTTC. The full variable domain, in which reference TRBV30 and TRBJ2-1 provide the parts outside the CDR3, is SQTIHQWPATLVQPVGSPLSLECTVEGTSNPNLYWYRQAAGRGLQLLFYSVGIGQISSEVPQNLSASRPQDRQFILSSKKLLLSDSGFYLCAWSVRGTTEQFFGPGTRLTVL.

This chain links TRBV11-2 with TRBJ2-7; 7 nucleotides agree with TRBD2. Germline assignment: CDR1 SGHAT and CDR2 FQNNGV. The V and J ends lost 5 bases and 7 bases, in that order; junction bases with no gene match: 11. The CDR3 sequence is 14 residues long. This CDR3 is CASSTGGGVREQYF. CDR3 sequence (DNA): TGTGCCAGCAGCACCGGTGGGGGGGTGAGGGAGCAGTACTTC.

For the CDR3, the DNA is TGTGCCAGCAGCCAGACAGGCACTGAAGCTTTCTTT. Translated: CASSQTGTEAFF. This sequence joins TRBV14 and TRBJ1-1; D may be TRBD1 (6 bases). This CDR3 is 12 amino acids long. V dropped 3 bases and J dropped 4 bases, with 6 bases sitting between them. Germline V gene data show CDR1 as SGHDN and CDR2 as FVKESK.

This clone has a single count. V usage is TRBV5-6 and J usage is TRBJ2-1; the match to TRBD1 covers 10 bases. CDR1 is SGHDT, CDR2 YYEEEE, per germline. The CDR3 consists of 14 residues. V dropped 4 bases and J dropped 9; count of bases not matched to a gene: 7. The CDR3 DNA sequence: TGTGCCAGCAGCCCGGACAGGGGGGATGGTGAGCAGTTCTTC. Translation gives CASSPDRGDGEQFF. Variable domain in full (rest from reference TRBV5-6 and TRBJ2-1): DAGVTQSPTHLIKTRGQQVTLRCSPKSGHDTVSWYQQALGQGPQFIFQYYEEEERQRGNFPDRFSGHQFPNYSSELNVNALLLGDSALYLCASSPDRGDGEQFFGPGTRLTVL.

This clone has more than one count but fewer than ten. The CDR3 region has the DNA TGCGCCAGCAGCTTGCAGACTAGCGGGGGCAATGAGCAGTTCTTC. It encodes CASSLQTSGGNEQFF. The chain has TRBV5-1 and TRBJ2-1, with TRBD2 matching over 12 bases. V shed 1 base and J 6 bases; nucleotides not matched to a gene: 2. This CDR3 has 15 amino acids. Germline lookup yields CDR1 SGHRS and CDR2 YFSETQ.

This sequence joins TRBV7-2 and TRBJ2-7; the D gene is possibly TRBD2 (6 bases). Germline V CDR1 and CDR2: SGHTA, FQGNSA. V was trimmed by 4 bases and J by 0 bases, leaving 16 bases between them. The CDR3 has 16 amino acids. The CDR3 here is CASSSDTSSFSYEQYF. The CDR3 DNA follows: TGTGCCAGCAGCTCGGATACTAGCAGCTTCTCCTACGAGCAGTACTTC.

This clone was found a few times. The chain carries TRBV7-2 and TRBJ2-2; D remains ambiguous. The CDR3 length is 12 residues. The ends were cut back, 7 bases at V and 4 bases at J, with 7 bases in the middle. Germline assignment: CDR1 SGHTA and CDR2 FQGNSA. This CDR3 reads CASTYFTGELFF. The CDR3 nucleotides read TGTGCCAGCACCTATTTCACCGGGGAGCTGTTTTTT.

The rearrangement uses TRBV4-3 and TRBJ2-7; 7 nucleotides match TRBD1. J lost 4 bases, V lost 3 bases, and 9 bases had no gene match. Germline CDR1 reads LGHNA; CDR2 reads YSLEER. This CDR3 has 15 amino acids. DNA for the CDR3: TGCGCCAGCAGCCATTACCGACAGGGCAGTTACGAGCAGTACTTC. Protein product: CASSHYRQGSYEQYF.

V and J are TRBV6-1 and TRBJ1-2, with TRBD1 identical over 9 bases. The J segment lost 6 bases and the V segment lost 6 bases, leaving 5 bases of the junction unmatched. CDR3 length: 13 residues. In germline, CDR1 is MNHNS, CDR2 SASEGT. CDR3 residues: CASRNRDRDGYTF. CDR3 DNA sequence: TGTGCCAGCAGAAACCGGGACAGGGATGGCTACACCTTC.

The CDR3 region has the DNA TGTGCCAGCAGTTCCCAAAAAGATAGCGGGTCGGGGGGGAATGAGCAGTTCTTC. Protein: CASSSQKDSGSGGNEQFF. V and J are TRBV27 and TRBJ2-1; TRBD2 agrees at 8 bases. CDR1 and CDR2 from the germline V gene are MNHEY and SMNVEV (reference sequence). J gave up 7 bases and V 4 bases, and 18 bases lay outside the gene matches. The CDR3 covers 18 residues.